One sample yielded the 30 T cell receptor beta chains listed below, sequenced in a study of CXCR3-negative and CXCR3-positive naive CD8 T cells. The study made its TRB cDNA libraries by 5' RACE, adding UMI labels. After re-calling the 5' RACE reads, TCRdb lists one entry per CDR3 protein, DNA absent. This specimen shows over 100,000 distinct CDR3 sequences; the ten leading clones hold 0.45% to 0.55%. Material for sequencing was naive CXCR3- CD8+ T cells from blood. The subset is: CD45RO-CCR7+CD27+CD95- naive CD8+ T cells lacking CXCR3 (TNR3-). All receptors come from a human donor in good health. Some clones in this sample may be carry-over from other donors' samples.

The chain employs TRBV5-1 and TRBJ1-4; the TRBD1 assignment by TCRdb is unverifiable without DNA. Germline V gene data show CDR1 as SGHRS and CDR2 as YFSETQ. CDR3 length: 14 residues. CDR3: CASSPTRGNEKLFF.

The J gene is TRBJ2-1, the V gene TRBV6-1; TCRdb's assignment of TRBD2 cannot be checked, as there is no DNA. Germline-derived CDR1 and CDR2 are MNHNS and SASEGT. CDR3 size: 14 residues. The CDR3: CASSETSKYNEQFF.

This chain uses TRBV28 with TRBJ1-1. CDR3 length: 13 residues. Germline V gives CDR1 MDHEN, CDR2 SYDVKM. The CDR3 here is CASSSSVNTEAFF.

The chain carries TRBV28 and TRBJ1-2; the D call from TCRdb, TRBD1, cannot be confirmed without DNA. The CDR3 sequence is 16 residues long. CDR1 is MDHEN and CDR2 is SYDVKM in the germline V gene. This CDR3 reads CASSSYNLDKGYGYTF.

The rearrangement uses TRBV20-1 and TRBJ2-7. Per germline, CDR1 DFQATT and CDR2 SNEGSKA (reference sequence). CDR3 length equals 14 residues. CDR3 residues: CSARDTSGYYEQYF.

This chain uses TRBV9 with TRBJ2-6; the D call from TCRdb, TRBD1, cannot be confirmed without DNA. Germline lookup yields CDR1 SGDLS and CDR2 YYNGEE. The CDR3 is 17 residues long. CDR3 amino acids: CASSATGGYSGANVLTF.

This sequence joins TRBV29-1 and TRBJ1-1; absent DNA, TCRdb's TRBD1 call cannot be checked. CDR1 is SQVTM, CDR2 ANQGSEA, per germline. The CDR3 runs 17 residues. The CDR3 spells CSVDLGIRGVGNTEAFF.

This chain connects TRBV9 to TRBJ1-6. The germline V gene has CDR1 SGDLS and CDR2 YYNGEE. CDR3 length equals 14 residues. CDR3: CASSVSGGPSPLHF.

CDR3 in amino acids: CAGGTLSTDTQYF. The chain recombines TRBV7-6 with TRBJ2-3; TCRdb's D gene call, TRBD1, goes unchecked for lack of DNA. CDR1 is SGHVS and CDR2 is FNYEAQ in the germline V gene. This CDR3 comprises 13 residues.

V usage is TRBV29-1 and J usage is TRBJ2-1. The CDR3 contains 13 residues. In germline, CDR1 is SQVTM, CDR2 ANQGSEA. The CDR3 region is CSVETEDRYEQFF.

This rearrangement joins TRBV6-6 to TRBJ1-1; checking the TCRdb D call of TRBD1 is not possible without DNA. There are 14 residues in the CDR3. The V gene's germline CDR1 is MNHNY and CDR2 SVGAGI (reference sequence). The CDR3 protein is CASSYRIEGHQAFF.

This chain links TRBV14 with TRBJ2-3. The germline CDR1 and CDR2 sequences are SGHDN and FVKESK. This CDR3 spans 17 amino acids. CDR3: CASSPSANHFNTDTQYF.

The rearrangement links TRBV14 to TRBJ2-7. Germline values: CDR1 SGHDN, CDR2 FVKESK. The CDR3 covers 14 residues. The CDR3 is CASTHGLGSYEQYF.

The chain employs TRBV29-1 and TRBJ2-7. CDR1 SQVTM and CDR2 ANQGSEA come from the germline V gene. There are 14 residues in the CDR3. The CDR3: CSVEDEGITYEQYF.

This chain links TRBV5-1 with TRBJ2-7; TCRdb designates TRBD1, a call that cannot be tested without DNA. This CDR3 has 14 residues. Germline loops: CDR1 SGHRS, CDR2 YFSETQ. This CDR3 is CASSPGTASYEQYF.

The chain is built from TRBV7-9 and TRBJ2-7; without DNA, the TCRdb call of TRBD2 cannot be checked. Germline values: CDR1 SEHNR, CDR2 FQNEAQ (reference sequence). The CDR3 is 14 amino acids. This CDR3 reads CASSFPGGLYEQYF.

This rearrangement joins TRBV7-9 to TRBJ2-2; absent DNA, TCRdb's TRBD1 call cannot be checked. Germline V gives CDR1 SEHNR, CDR2 FQNEAQ (reference sequence). The CDR3 extends over 15 amino acids. The CDR3 is CASSPPQGVTGELFF.

The chain joins TRBV29-1 to TRBJ2-3; TCRdb names TRBD2, which stays unverified in the absence of DNA. CDR3 length equals 16 residues. Germline CDR1 reads SQVTM; CDR2 reads ANQGSEA. CDR3 residues: CSVEDWSAGSTDTQYF.

The gene calls are TRBV2 and TRBJ2-3; TCRdb's D call of TRBD2 is untestable without DNA. The CDR3 is 16 residues long. Germline loops: CDR1 SNHLY, CDR2 FYNNEI. The CDR3 loop is CASSLTRGSSVDTQYF.

The chain employs TRBV7-9 and TRBJ2-7. This CDR3 contains 11 residues. Per the germline V gene, CDR1 is SEHNR and CDR2 is FQNEAQ (reference sequence). This chain's CDR3 is CASSYSQEQYF.

CDR3 residues: CASSASSWVPTDTQYF. The chain couples TRBV7-2 to TRBJ2-3. CDR3 size: 16 residues. Germline-derived CDR1 and CDR2 are SGHTA and FQGNSA.

The chain joins TRBV29-1 to TRBJ2-3; the D gene TCRdb calls, TRBD2, cannot be checked with no DNA. This CDR3 comprises 17 residues. Germline CDR1 reads SQVTM; CDR2 reads ANQGSEA. CDR3: CSVVGLLAGASTDTQYF.

The chain combines TRBV12-3 or TRBV12-4 with TRBJ2-5; the TCRdb D gene call, TRBD1, has no DNA to confirm it. This CDR3 is 16 amino acids long. The chain's CDR3 is CASSLVGTPHQETQYF.

The CDR3: CASRDGTSNEQYF. The gene calls are TRBV12-3 or TRBV12-4 and TRBJ2-7; TCRdb's D call of TRBD2 is untestable without DNA. The CDR3 is made up of 13 amino acids.

This chain uses TRBV19 with TRBJ1-1; TCRdb gives TRBD1 as the D gene, but with no DNA this cannot be confirmed. Germline lookup yields CDR1 LNHDA and CDR2 SQIVND (reference sequence). This CDR3 region has 17 residues. The CDR3 sequence: CASSMTRQSRMNAEAFF.

The genes are TRBV14 and TRBJ2-3; without DNA, the TCRdb call of TRBD1 cannot be checked. The CDR3 loop spans 15 amino acids. Germline values: CDR1 SGHDN, CDR2 FVKESK. This CDR3 reads CASSLLTGAGDTQYF.

This sequence joins TRBV12-3 or TRBV12-4 and TRBJ2-1; the TCRdb call, TRBD2, lacks DNA for checking. The CDR3 sequence is 18 residues long. The CDR3 region is CASSLWPDRTGGRDEQFF.

V usage is TRBV20-1 and J usage is TRBJ1-5; the TCRdb D gene call, TRBD1, has no DNA to confirm it. Germline V lookup: CDR1 DFQATT, CDR2 SNEGSKA (reference sequence). The CDR3 runs 20 residues. The CDR3 is CSARTLAHVAGIDSNQPQHF.

The V and J genes are TRBV5-1 and TRBJ2-7; checking the TCRdb D call of TRBD1 is not possible without DNA. The CDR3 totals 16 residues. CDR1 and CDR2 (germline): SGHRS, YFSETQ. CDR3 region: CASSLVNQGDSYEQYF. The full variable domain, its missing parts supplied by reference TRBV5-1 and TRBJ2-7, is KAGVTQTPRYLIKTRGQQVTLSCSPISGHRSVSWYQQTPGQGLQFLFEYFSETQRNKGNFPGRFSGRQFSNSRSEMNVSTLELGDSALYLCASSLVNQGDSYEQYFGPGTRLTVT.

The rearrangement uses TRBV10-1 and TRBJ2-1; TCRdb selects TRBD2, and the lack of DNA leaves this call unchecked. The CDR3 totals 13 residues. From germline, CDR1 is WNHNN and CDR2 SYGVQD (reference sequence). The CDR3 reads CASSASGLNEQFF.